This T cell receptor (beta chain) derives from a study of lymphopenia after photon versus proton radiotherapy. The CDR3 has 14 residues. Germline V gene lookup returns CDR1 SGDLS and CDR2 YYNGEE. Trimming took 4 bases from V and 4 from J, leaving 14 bases between them. Clones were sequenced by immunoSEQ multiplex PCR, and TCRdb holds only the in-frame ones, with some missing. The data show about 62,000 clones, with approximately 86% seen just once and around 13% held by the top ten. This clonotype was sampled from a man at least 80 years old with esophageal cancer. The gene calls are TRBV9 and TRBJ1-1; D not resolved. The material was peripheral blood, obtained from a patient treated with proton-based radiotherapy. This CDR3 reads CASSPRRASTEAFF. Written as DNA, the CDR3 is TGTGCCAGCAGCCCCCGACGGGCAAGCACTGAAGCTTTCTTT.